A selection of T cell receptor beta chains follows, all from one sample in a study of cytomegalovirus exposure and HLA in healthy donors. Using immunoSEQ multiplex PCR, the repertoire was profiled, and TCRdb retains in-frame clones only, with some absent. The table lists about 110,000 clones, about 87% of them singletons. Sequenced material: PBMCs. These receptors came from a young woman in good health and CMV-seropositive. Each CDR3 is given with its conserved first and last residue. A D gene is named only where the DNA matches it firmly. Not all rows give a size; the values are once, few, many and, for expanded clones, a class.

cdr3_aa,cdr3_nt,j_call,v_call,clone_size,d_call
CASSSVSGLNTEAFF,TGTGCCAGCAGTTCTGTGTCAGGCCTGAACACTGAAGCTTTCTTT,TRBJ1-1,TRBV28,once,.
CASSGRSYEQYF,TGTGCCAGCAGTGGTAGATCCTACGAGCAGTACTTC,TRBJ2-7,TRBV6-1,.,.
CASRGDRTTNEKLFF,TGTGCCAGCAGAGGAGACCGGACAACTAATGAAAAACTGTTTTTT,TRBJ1-4,TRBV7-9,.,.
CASSSSGGRGYNEQFF,TGTGCCAGCAGCTCTAGCGGGGGGAGGGGTTACAATGAGCAGTTCTTC,TRBJ2-1,TRBV7-9,.,TRBD2
CASRGTGDIGEQYF,TGTGCCAGCAGGGGGACAGGGGATATCGGCGAGCAGTACTTC,TRBJ2-7,TRBV2,.,TRBD1
CASSLGVLAGLTDTQYF,TGTGCCAGCAGCTTAGGGGTCCTAGCGGGCCTCACAGATACGCAGTATTTT,TRBJ2-3,TRBV7-2,.,TRBD2
CASNNRGHSYGYTF,TGTGCCAGTAACAACCGGGGACACAGCTATGGCTACACCTTC,TRBJ1-2,TRBV19,.,.
CASSDGPIGRGTGELFF,TGCGCCAGCAGCGACGGCCCAATAGGACGGGGGACCGGGGAGCTGTTTTTT,TRBJ2-2,TRBV5-1,.,.
CASRVNAGVTEAFF,TGCGCCAGCAGAGTGAACGCAGGGGTCACTGAAGCTTTCTTT,TRBJ1-1,TRBV5-1,.,.
CASSPAGDTDTQYF,TGTGCCAGCAGCCCTGCGGGGGACACAGATACGCAGTATTTT,TRBJ2-3,TRBV9,.,TRBD2
CASSEAGGQYEQYF,TGTGCCAGCAGTGAAGCCGGGGGGCAATACGAGCAGTACTTC,TRBJ2-7,TRBV6-1,.,.
CASSLSAGYRVKNIQYF,TGTGCCAGCAGCTTATCAGCCGGCTACAGGGTCAAAAACATTCAGTACTTC,TRBJ2-4,TRBV7-9,.,.
CASSPPLQGMNTEAFF,TGTGCCAGCTCACCACCACTCCAGGGAATGAACACTGAAGCTTTCTTT,TRBJ1-1,TRBV18,many,.
CASSPRGSKETQYF,TGTGCCAGCAGTCCCCGAGGATCCAAAGAGACCCAGTACTTC,TRBJ2-5,TRBV2,.,.
CASSLSGVPVTEAFF,TGTGCCAGCAGTTTAAGCGGGGTACCCGTCACTGAAGCTTTCTTT,TRBJ1-1,TRBV27,.,.
CASSFISSYEQYF,TGTGCCAGCAGCTTTATTAGTTCCTACGAGCAGTACTTC,TRBJ2-7,TRBV11-1,.,.
CASRGARNTEAFF,TGTGCCAGCAGAGGGGCGCGGAACACTGAAGCTTTCTTT,TRBJ1-1,TRBV6-1,.,.
CATSRRGTSGNEQFF,TGTGCCACCAGCAGGAGAGGGACTAGCGGTAATGAGCAGTTCTTC,TRBJ2-1,TRBV15,.,TRBD2
CASAAGSSYTGELFF,TGTGCCAGCGCAGCGGGGTCTTCCTACACCGGGGAGCTGTTTTTT,TRBJ2-2,TRBV2,.,TRBD2
CASSSHVPSGNTIYF,TGTGCCAGCAGCTCTCACGTCCCGAGTGGAAACACCATATATTTT,TRBJ1-3,TRBV7-9,.,.
CASSQEGLGFGNQPQHF,TGCGCCAGCAGCCAAGAGGGGCTAGGTTTCGGCAATCAGCCCCAGCATTTT,TRBJ1-5,TRBV4-1,.,.
CASRPEAEGYTF,TGTGCCAGCAGGCCCGAGGCAGAGGGCTACACCTTC,TRBJ1-2,TRBV2,few,.
CAAQAGGQPQHF,TGTGCCGCTCAGGCGGGGGGTCAGCCCCAGCATTTT,TRBJ1-5,TRBV19,.,.
CASSRTGASTEAFF,TGTGCCAGCAGCCGGACAGGGGCGTCGACTGAAGCTTTCTTT,TRBJ1-1,TRBV11-2,.,TRBD1
CASSPQAGRYNEQFF,TGCGCCAGCAGCCCCCAAGCGGGGAGGTACAATGAGCAGTTCTTC,TRBJ2-1,TRBV4-1,.,TRBD2
CASSFTGWNTEAFF,TGTGCCAGCAGTTTTACAGGGTGGAACACTGAAGCTTTCTTT,TRBJ1-1,TRBV27,.,.
CASSEVGQPTGELFF,TGTGCCAGCAGTGAGGTAGGACAGCCGACCGGGGAGCTGTTTTTT,TRBJ2-2,TRBV6-1,.,.
CASSRTGLGDNYGYTF,TGTGCCAGCAGCCGGACAGGGTTGGGAGATAACTATGGCTACACCTTC,TRBJ1-2,TRBV28,.,TRBD1
CASSRGQGSTDTQYF,TGTGCCAGCTCCCGCGGCCAGGGTAGCACAGATACGCAGTATTTT,TRBJ2-3,TRBV18,.,.
CASHITAGVYGYTF,TGTGCCAGCCATATTACTGCAGGGGTCTATGGCTACACCTTC,TRBJ1-2,TRBV2,once,.
CASSYGKSGYYEQYF,TGTGCCAGCAGTTACGGCAAATCGGGTTACTACGAGCAGTACTTC,TRBJ2-7,TRBV6-5,.,.
CASSSRLADTDTQYF,TGCGCCAGCAGCTCCCGACTAGCGGACACAGATACGCAGTATTTT,TRBJ2-3,TRBV4-1,.,TRBD2
CASSQQEYGGYTF,TGCGCCAGCAGCCAGCAGGAATATGGAGGCTACACCTTC,TRBJ1-2,TRBV4-3,.,.
CASSLYLRGQETQYF,TGTGCCAGCAGCTTATACCTCCGGGGCCAAGAGACCCAGTACTTC,TRBJ2-5,TRBV5-6,.,.
CASRQGAGETQYF,TGTGCCAGCAGGCAGGGGGCTGGAGAGACCCAGTACTTC,TRBJ2-5,TRBV6-5,.,TRBD1
CASSSEGETQYF,TGTGCCAGCAGCTCTGAGGGAGAGACCCAGTACTTC,TRBJ2-5,TRBV7-8,.,.
CASSQERGGADTQYF,TGCGCCAGCAGCCAAGAGCGGGGGGGTGCAGATACGCAGTATTTT,TRBJ2-3,TRBV4-3,many,TRBD2
CASSFSLRRGVSYEQYF,TGTGCCAGTAGTTTCTCGTTGCGGCGGGGGGTTTCCTACGAGCAGTACTTC,TRBJ2-7,TRBV19,.,TRBD2
CASSLVSGGTGELFF,TGTGCCAGCAGCTTAGTCTCCGGGGGCACCGGGGAGCTGTTTTTT,TRBJ2-2,TRBV7-8,.,.
CASSFSSGQAKNIQYF,TGTGCCAGCAGTTTTTCGTCGGGACAAGCCAAAAACATTCAGTACTTC,TRBJ2-4,TRBV27,.,.
CASSEEDSLISDTQYF,TGTGCCAGCAGTGAAGAGGATAGCTTGATCTCAGATACGCAGTATTTT,TRBJ2-3,TRBV6-1,once,.
CASSGGGSAWGVYEQYF,TGTGCCAGCAGTGGGGGGGGGAGCGCCTGGGGTGTCTACGAGCAGTACTTC,TRBJ2-7,TRBV6-1,few,TRBD2
CASTLGTGFGELFF,TGTGCCAGCACCCTCGGGACAGGGTTCGGGGAGCTGTTTTTT,TRBJ2-2,TRBV27,.,TRBD1
CASSEKGDLNTEAFF,TGTGCCAGCAGTGAAAAGGGGGACCTGAACACTGAAGCTTTCTTT,TRBJ1-1,TRBV2,.,.
CATSRGRGQPQHF,TGTGCCACCAGCAGGGGCAGGGGGCAGCCCCAGCATTTT,TRBJ1-5,TRBV15,.,TRBD1
CASSEHRDGYTF,TGTGCCAGCAGCGAACACAGGGATGGCTACACCTTC,TRBJ1-2,TRBV11-2,.,.
CASSFPQSGNTEAFF,TGTGCCAGCAGTTTCCCCCAATCAGGGAACACTGAAGCTTTCTTT,TRBJ1-1,TRBV28,.,.
CASSPGAGAGSNQPQHF,TGTGCCAGCTCACCAGGTGCGGGGGCGGGAAGCAATCAGCCCCAGCATTTT,TRBJ1-5,TRBV18,.,.
CASSQGFASGTSSYEQYF,TGCGCCAGCAGCCAAGGCTTCGCTAGCGGGACGAGCTCCTACGAGCAGTACTTC,TRBJ2-7,TRBV4-1,.,TRBD2
CASLIPGLAGDQETQYF,TGTGCCAGCTTAATACCGGGACTAGCGGGGGATCAAGAGACCCAGTACTTC,TRBJ2-5,TRBV18,.,TRBD2
CASGGQPDTDTQYF,TGTGCCAGCGGGGGACAGCCAGACACAGATACGCAGTATTTT,TRBJ2-3,TRBV27,.,TRBD1
CAIKGQGAYGYTF,TGTGCCATCAAGGGACAGGGGGCCTATGGCTACACCTTC,TRBJ1-2,TRBV10-3,.,TRBD1
CSGGTPGADTQYF,TGCAGCGGCGGGACTCCGGGGGCAGATACGCAGTATTTT,TRBJ2-3,TRBV29-1,.,.
CASSRTGVETQYF,TGTGCCAGCAGCCGAACAGGTGTGGAGACCCAGTACTTC,TRBJ2-5,TRBV7-9,.,.
CSVGRRVYEQYF,TGCAGCGTTGGCAGGAGGGTTTACGAGCAGTACTTC,TRBJ2-7,TRBV29-1,once,.